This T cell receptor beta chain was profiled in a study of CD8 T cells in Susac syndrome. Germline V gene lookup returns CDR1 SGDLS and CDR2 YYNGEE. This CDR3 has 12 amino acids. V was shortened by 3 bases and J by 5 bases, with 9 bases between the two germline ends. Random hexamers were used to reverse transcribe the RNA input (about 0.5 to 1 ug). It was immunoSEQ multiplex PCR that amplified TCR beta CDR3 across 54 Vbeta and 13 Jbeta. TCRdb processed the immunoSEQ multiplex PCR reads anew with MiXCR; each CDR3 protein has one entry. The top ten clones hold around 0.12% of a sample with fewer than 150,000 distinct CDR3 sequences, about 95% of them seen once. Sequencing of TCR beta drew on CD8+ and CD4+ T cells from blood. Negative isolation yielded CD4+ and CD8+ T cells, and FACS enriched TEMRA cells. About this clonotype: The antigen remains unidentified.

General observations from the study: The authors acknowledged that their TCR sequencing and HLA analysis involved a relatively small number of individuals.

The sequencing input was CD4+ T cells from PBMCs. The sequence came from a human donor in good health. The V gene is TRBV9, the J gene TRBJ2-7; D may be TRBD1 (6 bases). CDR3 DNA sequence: TGTGCCAGCAGCGGCGCAGGGGACGAGCAGTACTTC. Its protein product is CASSGAGDEQYF.